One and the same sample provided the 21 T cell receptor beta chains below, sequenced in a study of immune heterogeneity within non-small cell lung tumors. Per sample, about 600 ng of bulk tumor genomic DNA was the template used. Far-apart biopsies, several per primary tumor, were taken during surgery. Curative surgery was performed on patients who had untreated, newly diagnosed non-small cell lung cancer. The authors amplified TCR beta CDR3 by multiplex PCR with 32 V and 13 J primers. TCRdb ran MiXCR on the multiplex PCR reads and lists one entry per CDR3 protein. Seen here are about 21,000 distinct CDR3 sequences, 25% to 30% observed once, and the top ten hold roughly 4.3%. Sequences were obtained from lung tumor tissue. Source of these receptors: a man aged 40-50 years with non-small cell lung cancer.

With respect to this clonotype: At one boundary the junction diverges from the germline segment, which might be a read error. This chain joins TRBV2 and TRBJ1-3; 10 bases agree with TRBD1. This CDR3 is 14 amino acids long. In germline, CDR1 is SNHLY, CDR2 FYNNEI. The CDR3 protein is CASSRDRGGSTIYF. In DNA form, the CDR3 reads TGTGCCAGCAGCAGGGACAGGGGTGGAAGCACCATATATTTT.

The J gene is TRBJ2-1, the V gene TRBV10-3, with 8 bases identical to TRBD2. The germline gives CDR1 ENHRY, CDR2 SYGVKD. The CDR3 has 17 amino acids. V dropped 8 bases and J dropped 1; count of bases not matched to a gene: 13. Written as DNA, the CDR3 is TGTGCCATCCAAGCTAGCGGGCGAACGATATCCTACAATGAGCAGTTCTTC. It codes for CAIQASGRTISYNEQFF.

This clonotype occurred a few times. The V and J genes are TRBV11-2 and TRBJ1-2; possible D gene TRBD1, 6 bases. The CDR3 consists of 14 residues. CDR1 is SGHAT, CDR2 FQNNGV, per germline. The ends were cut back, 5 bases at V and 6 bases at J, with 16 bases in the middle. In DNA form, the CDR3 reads TGTGCCAGCAGCGAACCCACAGGGTTTAATGGCTACACCTTC. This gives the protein CASSEPTGFNGYTF. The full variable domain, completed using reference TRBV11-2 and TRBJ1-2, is EAGVAQSPRYKIIEKRQSVAFWCNPISGHATLYWYQQILGQGPKLLIQFQNNGVVDDSQLPKDRFSAERLKGVDSTLKIQPAKLEDSAVYLCASSEPTGFNGYTFGSGTRLTVV.

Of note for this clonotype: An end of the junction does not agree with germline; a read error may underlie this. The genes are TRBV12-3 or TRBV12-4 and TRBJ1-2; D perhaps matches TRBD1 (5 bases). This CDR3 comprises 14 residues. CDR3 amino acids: CASGLGWQGGGYTF. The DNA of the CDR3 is TGTGCCAGCGGTTTAGGGTGGCAGGGTGGCGGCTACACCTTC.

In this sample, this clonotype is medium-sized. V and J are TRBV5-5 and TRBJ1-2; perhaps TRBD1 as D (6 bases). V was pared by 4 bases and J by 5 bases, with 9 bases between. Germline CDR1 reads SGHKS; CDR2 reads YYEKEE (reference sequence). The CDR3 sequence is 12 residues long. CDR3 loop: CASSHRDYGYTF. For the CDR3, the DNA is TGTGCCAGCAGCCACAGGGATTATGGCTACACCTTC.

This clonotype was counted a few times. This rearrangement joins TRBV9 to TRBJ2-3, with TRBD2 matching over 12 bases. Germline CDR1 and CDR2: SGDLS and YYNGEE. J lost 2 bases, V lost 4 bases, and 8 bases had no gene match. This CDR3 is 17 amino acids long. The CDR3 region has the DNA TGTGCCAGCAGCTTGGGACTAGCGGGTTCCACCACAGATACGCAGTATTTT. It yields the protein CASSLGLAGSTTDTQYF.

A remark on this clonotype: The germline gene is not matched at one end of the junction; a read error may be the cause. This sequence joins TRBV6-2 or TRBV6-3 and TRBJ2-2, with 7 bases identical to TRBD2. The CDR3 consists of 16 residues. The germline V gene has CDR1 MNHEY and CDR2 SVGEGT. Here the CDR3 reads CASSYGGVLNTGELFF. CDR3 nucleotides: TGTGCCAGCAGTTACGGGGGGGTTCTGAACACCGGGGAGCTGTTTTTC.

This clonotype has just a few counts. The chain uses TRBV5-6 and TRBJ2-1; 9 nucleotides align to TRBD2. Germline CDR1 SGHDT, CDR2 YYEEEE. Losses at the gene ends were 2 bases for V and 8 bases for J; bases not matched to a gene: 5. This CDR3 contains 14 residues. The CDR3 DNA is TGTGCCAGCAGCTTCGGGACTAGCTTTTATGAGCAGTTCTTC. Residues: CASSFGTSFYEQFF.

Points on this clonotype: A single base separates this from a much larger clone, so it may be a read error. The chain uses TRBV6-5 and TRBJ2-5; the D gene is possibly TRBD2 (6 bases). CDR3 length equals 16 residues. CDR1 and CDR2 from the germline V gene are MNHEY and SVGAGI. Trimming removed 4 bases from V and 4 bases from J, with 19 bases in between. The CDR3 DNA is TGTGCCAGCAGTTTGGATAACGCGGGGCGCCGAGAGACCCAGTACTTC. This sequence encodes CASSLDNAGRRETQYF.

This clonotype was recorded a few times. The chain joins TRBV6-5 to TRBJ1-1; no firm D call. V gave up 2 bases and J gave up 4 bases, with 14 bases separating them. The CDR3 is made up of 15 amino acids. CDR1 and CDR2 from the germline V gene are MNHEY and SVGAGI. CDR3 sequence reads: CASSYLGVRGTEAFF. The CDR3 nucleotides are TGTGCCAGCAGTTACCTCGGGGTTCGCGGCACTGAAGCTTTCTTT.

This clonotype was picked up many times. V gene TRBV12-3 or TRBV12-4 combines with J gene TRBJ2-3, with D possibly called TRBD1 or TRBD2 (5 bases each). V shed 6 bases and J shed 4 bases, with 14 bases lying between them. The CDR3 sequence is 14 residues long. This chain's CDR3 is CASRPGQGADTQYF. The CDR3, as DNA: TGTGCCAGCAGGCCGGGTCAGGGAGCAGATACGCAGTATTTT.

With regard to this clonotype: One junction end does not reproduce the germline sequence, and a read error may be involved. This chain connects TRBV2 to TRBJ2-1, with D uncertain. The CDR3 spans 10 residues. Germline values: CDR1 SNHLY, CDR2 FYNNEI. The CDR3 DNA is TGTGCCAGCAGCAAGGGTGAGGAGTTCTTC. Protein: CASSKGEEFF.

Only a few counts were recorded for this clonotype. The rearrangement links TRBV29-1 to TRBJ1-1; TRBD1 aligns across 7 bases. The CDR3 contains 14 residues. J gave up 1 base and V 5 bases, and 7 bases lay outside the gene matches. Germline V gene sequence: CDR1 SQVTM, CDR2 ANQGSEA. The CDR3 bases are TGCAGCGTTAAACCGGGACAGACGAACACTGAAGCTTTCTTT. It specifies CSVKPGQTNTEAFF.

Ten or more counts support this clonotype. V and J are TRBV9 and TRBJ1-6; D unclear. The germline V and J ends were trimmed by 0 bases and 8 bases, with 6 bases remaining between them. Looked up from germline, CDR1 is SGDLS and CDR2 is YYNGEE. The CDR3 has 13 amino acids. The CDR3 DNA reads TGTGCCAGCAGCGTAGCCGGGGATTCACCCCTCCACTTT. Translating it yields CASSVAGDSPLHF. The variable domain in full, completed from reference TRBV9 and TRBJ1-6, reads DSGVTQTPKHLITATGQRVTLRCSPRSGDLSVYWYQQSLDQGLQFLIQYYNGEERAKGNILERFSAQQFPDLHSELNLSSLELGDSALYFCASSVAGDSPLHFGNGTRLTVT.

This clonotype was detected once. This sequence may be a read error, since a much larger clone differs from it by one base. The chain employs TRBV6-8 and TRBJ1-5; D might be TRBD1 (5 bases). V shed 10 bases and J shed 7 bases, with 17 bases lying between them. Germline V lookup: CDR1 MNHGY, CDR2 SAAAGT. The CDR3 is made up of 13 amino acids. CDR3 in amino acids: CANNDGGRQPQHF. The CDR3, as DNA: TGTGCCAACAACGACGGGGGTCGACAGCCCCAGCATTTT.

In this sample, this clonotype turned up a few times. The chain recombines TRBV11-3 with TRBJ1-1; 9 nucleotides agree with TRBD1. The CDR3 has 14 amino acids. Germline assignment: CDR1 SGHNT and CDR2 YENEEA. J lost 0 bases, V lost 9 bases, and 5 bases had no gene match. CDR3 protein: CASKQGAVNTEAFF. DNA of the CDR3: TGTGCCAGTAAACAGGGGGCTGTGAACACTGAAGCTTTCTTT.

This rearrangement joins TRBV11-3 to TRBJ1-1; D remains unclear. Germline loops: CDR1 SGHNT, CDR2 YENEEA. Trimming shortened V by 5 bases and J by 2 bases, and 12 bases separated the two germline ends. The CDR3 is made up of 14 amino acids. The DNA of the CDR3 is TGTGCCAGCAGCCACAACACAATTAACACTGAAGCTTTCTTT. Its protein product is CASSHNTINTEAFF.

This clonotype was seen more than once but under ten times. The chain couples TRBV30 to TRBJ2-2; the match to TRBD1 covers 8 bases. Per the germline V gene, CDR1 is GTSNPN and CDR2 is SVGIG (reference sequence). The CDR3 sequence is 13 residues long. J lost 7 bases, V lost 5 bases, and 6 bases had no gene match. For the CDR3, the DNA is TGTGCCTGGTGGCAGGGGGCGGTCGGGGAGCTGTTTTTT. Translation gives CAWWQGAVGELFF. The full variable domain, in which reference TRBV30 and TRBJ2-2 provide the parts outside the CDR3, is SQTIHQWPATLVQPVGSPLSLECTVEGTSNPNLYWYRQAAGRGLQLLFYSVGIGQISSEVPQNLSASRPQDRQFILSSKKLLLSDSGFYLCAWWQGAVGELFFGEGSRLTVL.

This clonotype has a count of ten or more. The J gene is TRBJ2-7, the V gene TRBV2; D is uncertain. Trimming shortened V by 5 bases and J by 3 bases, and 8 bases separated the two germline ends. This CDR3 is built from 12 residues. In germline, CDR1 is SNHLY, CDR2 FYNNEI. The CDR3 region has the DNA TGTGCCAGCAGTCTCCAAAACTACGAGCAGTACTTC. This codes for CASSLQNYEQYF.

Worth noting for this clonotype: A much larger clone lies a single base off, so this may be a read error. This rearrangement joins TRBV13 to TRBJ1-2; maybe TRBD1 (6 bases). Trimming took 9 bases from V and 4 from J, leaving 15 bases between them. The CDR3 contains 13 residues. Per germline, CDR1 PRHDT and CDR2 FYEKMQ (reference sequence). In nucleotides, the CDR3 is TGTGCCAGAAGCCTGGACAGCACCTATGGCTACACCTTC. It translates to CARSLDSTYGYTF.

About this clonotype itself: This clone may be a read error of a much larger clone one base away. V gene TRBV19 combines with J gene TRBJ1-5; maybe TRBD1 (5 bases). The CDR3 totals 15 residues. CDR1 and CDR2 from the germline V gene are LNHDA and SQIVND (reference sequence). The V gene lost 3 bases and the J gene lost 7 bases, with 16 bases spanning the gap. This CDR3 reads CASSMVRAGGQPQHF. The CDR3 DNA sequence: TGTGCCAGTAGTATGGTCAGGGCGGGCGGGCAGCCCCAGCATTTT.